This T cell receptor beta chain was captured by sequencing in a study of OX40 agonist ivuxolimab in advanced cancers. On the study more broadly: At around 81% male, the cohort had a mean age of 60 years, ranging from about 23 to 79.

Libraries were prepared by immunoSEQ multiplex PCR; TCRdb keeps only in-frame clonotypes and omits some of them. This table has tens of thousands of clones, roughly 90% appearing once. Patients were excluded for autoimmune disease history or systemic immunosuppression. This CDR3 contains 14 residues. V was shortened by 7 bases and J by 2 bases, with 11 bases between the two germline ends. The germline V gene has CDR1 LNHDA and CDR2 SQIVND (reference sequence). The chain joins TRBV19 to TRBJ2-2; D uncertain. Sample: CD4+ or CD8+ T cells sorted from blood, taken in a trial of the OX40 agonist ivuxolimab. This TCR derives from an adult with an advanced solid tumor such as melanoma, head and neck, liver or kidney cancer. CDR3 sequence: CASTPWENTGELFF. The CDR3 coding sequence is TGTGCCAGTACCCCGTGGGAAAACACCGGGGAGCTGTTTTTT.